One and the same sample provided the 26 T cell receptor beta chains below, sequenced in a study of human T cells and chemical hapten exposure. The time point: patch test 1, 2 weeks after DPC sensitization. Treatment indicated: therapeutic diphenylcyclopropenone sensitization with weekly scalp DPC. TCRdb reprocessed the RACE reads via MiXCR and lists one record per CDR3 protein. This table holds about 120,000 distinct CDR3 sequences, about 12% found once. The specimen was whole blood, collected in connection with sensitization to the hapten diphenylcyclopropenone (DPC). The receptors here all came from a woman between 45 and 65 years old with alopecia areata. Some clones in this sample may be carry-over from other donors' samples.

This clonotype was seen many times. This chain uses TRBV12-3 or TRBV12-4 with TRBJ1-5; D remains ambiguous. Trimming removed 0 bases at V and 6 bases at J, with 9 bases between. The CDR3 extends over 14 amino acids. The CDR3 nucleotides read TGTGCCAGCAGTTTAGCGGGTGGAGGTCAGCCCCAGCATTTT. It specifies CASSLAGGGQPQHF.

The CDR3 reads CASSSSRRQGGEGAFF. DNA for the CDR3: TGCGCCAGCAGCTCCTCTCGTAGACAGGGAGGTGAAGGAGCTTTCTTT. The chain couples TRBV5-1 to TRBJ1-1; 7 bases line up with TRBD1. Germline values: CDR1 SGHRS, CDR2 YFSETQ. There are 16 residues in the CDR3. Trimming cost V 3 bases and J 10 bases; bases outside gene matches: 18.

In this sample, this clonotype turned up many times. The chain couples TRBV7-9 to TRBJ2-1; D not certain. Trimming took off 5 bases at V and 0 bases at J, with 14 bases between the two ends. The germline V gene has CDR1 SEHNR and CDR2 FQNEAQ (reference sequence). CDR3 length: 16 residues. CDR3 in amino acids: CASSPMGTASYNEQFF. The CDR3 region has the DNA TGTGCCAGCAGCCCAATGGGAACAGCCTCCTACAATGAGCAGTTCTTC.

This clonotype has a count of ten or more. The rearrangement joins TRBV3-1 to TRBJ2-5; no clear D gene. The V gene lost 3 bases and the J gene lost 6 bases, with 8 bases spanning the gap. The CDR3 is 12 amino acids. CDR1 and CDR2 from the germline V gene are LGHDT and YNNKEL (reference sequence). The CDR3 protein is CASSQGMKTQYF. CDR3 DNA: TGTGCCAGCAGCCAGGGTATGAAGACCCAGTACTTC.

This clonotype has at least ten counts. The CDR3 sequence: CSARDAGETQYF. In DNA form, the CDR3 reads TGCAGTGCTAGAGATGCCGGGGAAACGCAGTATTTT. The rearrangement joins TRBV20-1 to TRBJ2-3; D is perhaps TRBD2 (5 bases). V shed 0 bases and J shed 9 bases, with 10 bases lying between them. The CDR3 has 12 amino acids. Germline lookup yields CDR1 DFQATT and CDR2 SNEGSKA (reference sequence).

This clonotype was counted at least ten times. The rearrangement joins TRBV7-9 to TRBJ1-3; the D is unclear. This CDR3 has 14 residues. CDR1 SEHNR and CDR2 FQNEAQ come from the germline V gene (reference sequence). Trimming shortened V by 1 base and J by 0 bases, and 4 bases separated the two germline ends. In nucleotides, the CDR3 is TGTGCCAGCAGCTTAGGGAGCTCTGGAAACACCATATATTTT. Amino acid sequence: CASSLGSSGNTIYF.

In the case of this clonotype: A much larger clone differs from this one at a single base, so this may be a read error. The rearrangement uses TRBV4-2 and TRBJ2-2; D unresolved. Looked up from germline, CDR1 is LGHNA and CDR2 is YNFKEQ. The CDR3 length is 17 residues. The CDR3 sequence: CASREAVGNSNAGELFF. DNA of the CDR3: TGTGCCAGCAGAGAGGCAGTAGGGAATTCGAACGCCGGGGAGCTGTTTTTT.

The gene calls are TRBV12-3 or TRBV12-4 and TRBJ2-1; 12 bases fit TRBD2. The CDR3 is 17 residues long. V dropped 0 bases and J dropped 8; count of bases not matched to a gene: 8. Here the CDR3 DNA reads TGTGCCAGCAGTTTAGCGACTAGCGGGAGAATTCGGTATGAGCAGTTCTTC. Translation gives CASSLATSGRIRYEQFF.

This clonotype was seen more than once but under ten times. The V gene is TRBV6-5, the J gene TRBJ2-7; TRBD1 agrees at 11 bases. CDR3 length equals 14 residues. V gave up 6 bases and J gave up 3 bases; unmatched junction bases: 4. The germline V gene has CDR1 MNHEY and CDR2 SVGAGI. CDR3 nucleotide sequence: TGTGCCAGCAGAGGGACAGGGGGTGGCTACGAGCAGTACTTC. Its protein is CASRGTGGGYEQYF.

This clonotype was observed at least ten times. The chain is built from TRBV12-3 or TRBV12-4 and TRBJ2-5; 10 bases align to TRBD1. V gave up 8 bases and J gave up 1 base; unmatched junction bases: 7. CDR3 length: 15 residues. The CDR3 protein is CASSRDRGRQETQYF. CDR3 DNA sequence: TGTGCCAGCTCACGGGACAGGGGCCGCCAAGAGACCCAGTACTTC.

The V call is TRBV11-1, the J call TRBJ2-3; D might be TRBD2 (6 bases). The CDR3 loop spans 15 amino acids. Germline V lookup: CDR1 SGHAT, CDR2 FQDESV (reference sequence). V was clipped by 7 bases and J by 6 bases, with 20 bases between them. The CDR3 coding sequence is TGTGCCAGCACCGTACCGGGGACTCCAAAGGATACGCAGTATTTT. It yields the protein CASTVPGTPKDTQYF.

Many counts were recorded for this clonotype. The V gene is TRBV24-1, the J gene TRBJ1-2; no reliable D call. Trimming took 10 bases from V and 3 from J, leaving 17 bases between them. The germline CDR1 and CDR2 sequences are KGHDR and SFDVKD. The CDR3 contains 14 residues. CDR3 residues: CATGPRTSDYGYTF. CDR3 coding DNA: TGTGCCACAGGGCCCCGAACGTCGGACTATGGCTACACCTTC.

There are a few counts of this clonotype. The chain is built from TRBV18 and TRBJ2-7; 10 positions match TRBD2. V was clipped by 3 bases and J by 4 bases; unmatched bases: 9. The CDR3 spans 16 residues. Germline lookup yields CDR1 KGHSH and CDR2 LQKENI. CDR3 coding DNA: TGTGCCAGCTCACCTGCCGGGACTAGCGTGGGTTACGAGCAGTACTTC. Translation gives CASSPAGTSVGYEQYF.

Many counts were recorded for this clonotype. The rearrangement uses TRBV5-6 and TRBJ2-3, with TRBD1 matching 8 bases. This CDR3 comprises 16 residues. In germline, CDR1 is SGHDT, CDR2 YYEEEE. Trimming removed 4 bases from V and 6 bases from J; junction bases left unmatched: 13. This chain's CDR3 is CASSTDRVGTRDTQYF. The CDR3 DNA is TGTGCCAGCAGCACGGACAGGGTAGGAACACGGGATACGCAGTATTTT.

This clonotype has only a few counts. The chain recombines TRBV24-1 with TRBJ2-1, with D possibly TRBD2 on 5 matching bases. Trimming removed 5 bases from V and 2 bases from J, with 15 bases in between. Germline assignment: CDR1 KGHDR and CDR2 SFDVKD. CDR3 length: 16 residues. CDR3 residues: CATSAMGEGPYNEQFF. The DNA for the CDR3 is TGTGCCACCAGTGCCATGGGAGAAGGGCCCTACAATGAGCAGTTCTTC.

This clonotype was counted ten times or more. The chain combines TRBV11-2 with TRBJ1-1; D perhaps matches TRBD1 (6 bases). This CDR3 contains 16 residues. The V and J ends lost 2 bases and 0 bases respectively, with 13 bases between them. Germline values: CDR1 SGHAT, CDR2 FQNNGV. CDR3 DNA: TGTGCCAGCAGCTTATTTGCAGGGGATATGAACACTGAAGCTTTCTTT. Translated: CASSLFAGDMNTEAFF.

This CDR3 is CASSALYGYTF. CDR3 in DNA: TGTGCCAGCAGCGCCCTATATGGCTACACCTTC. The chain couples TRBV9 to TRBJ1-2, with D hard to call. The CDR3 extends over 11 amino acids. Trimming cost V 3 bases and J 5 bases, with 5 bases left between them. Germline V gene sequence: CDR1 SGDLS, CDR2 YYNGEE.

This clonotype was recorded at least ten times. J is TRBJ2-6 and V is TRBV5-1, with 7 bases that match TRBD1. The CDR3 covers 14 residues. V gave up 8 bases and J gave up 5 bases; unmatched junction bases: 7. Looked up from germline, CDR1 is SGHRS and CDR2 is YFSETQ. The CDR3 nucleotides read TGCGCCAGTACCGAAGGGGGCCGGGCCAACGTCCTGACTTTC. This translates into CASTEGGRANVLTF.

The chain recombines TRBV5-1 with TRBJ1-1; D is undetermined. The CDR3 consists of 15 residues. V lost 0 bases to trimming and J lost 0 bases, with 9 bases between them. CDR1 is SGHRS and CDR2 is YFSETQ in the germline V gene. DNA for the CDR3: TGCGCCAGCAGCTTGGGGGCGGAATTGAACACTGAAGCTTTCTTT. Its translation: CASSLGAELNTEAFF. Supplemented by reference TRBV5-1 and TRBJ1-1, the full variable domain reads KAGVTQTPRYLIKTRGQQVTLSCSPISGHRSVSWYQQTPGQGLQFLFEYFSETQRNKGNFPGRFSGRQFSNSRSEMNVSTLELGDSALYLCASSLGAELNTEAFFGQGTRLTVV.

This clonotype was seen a few times. The chain links TRBV11-2 to TRBJ2-5; either TRBD1 or TRBD2 may supply D (5 bases each). CDR3 length: 14 residues. V lost 5 bases and J 1 base, leaving 11 bases between the germline ends. CDR1 and CDR2 from the germline V gene are SGHAT and FQNNGV. As DNA, the CDR3 is TGTGCCAGCAGCAGCCCCGGGACCCAAGAGACCCAGTACTTC. This codes for CASSSPGTQETQYF.

V and J are TRBV7-2 and TRBJ2-4; tentative D call: TRBD2 (6 bases). CDR3 length: 16 residues. Trimming took off 1 base at V and 8 bases at J, with 18 bases between the two ends. Looked up from germline, CDR1 is SGHTA and CDR2 is FQGNSA. CDR3 nucleotides: TGTGCCAGCAGCTTAGGTGGGCGGGGCATGATGGACATTCAGTACTTC. As protein: CASSLGGRGMMDIQYF.

This clonotype turned up a few times. The V gene is TRBV10-3, the J gene TRBJ1-1; 8 bases line up with TRBD1. The germline V gene encodes CDR1 ENHRY and CDR2 SYGVKD. The V gene end was trimmed by 3 bases and the J gene end by 3 bases; junction bases not matched to a gene: 3. The CDR3 extends over 14 amino acids. The CDR3 spells CAISDETGDTEAFF. The DNA for the CDR3 is TGTGCCATCAGTGACGAGACAGGGGACACTGAAGCTTTCTTT.

The J gene is TRBJ1-4, the V gene TRBV11-2; no firm D call. Germline loops: CDR1 SGHAT, CDR2 FQNNGV. This CDR3 has 14 residues. V was cut by 3 bases and J by 5 bases, with 10 bases left in between. CDR3 bases: TGTGCCAGCAGCTTCGCAGCACAGAATGAAAAACTGTTTTTT. Translated, it gives CASSFAAQNEKLFF. Complete variable domain (other parts from reference TRBV11-2 and TRBJ1-4): EAGVAQSPRYKIIEKRQSVAFWCNPISGHATLYWYQQILGQGPKLLIQFQNNGVVDDSQLPKDRFSAERLKGVDSTLKIQPAKLEDSAVYLCASSFAAQNEKLFFGSGTQLSVL.

This clonotype was counted once. A read error may be the cause here, since a much bigger clone is one base away. This CDR3 is missing its conserved last phenylalanine or tryptophan, likely due to a read error. The V call is TRBV28, the J call TRBJ2-1; D ambiguous. The CDR3 is 14 residues long. Between the trimmed V and J ends, which lost 3 bases and 7 bases, there was a span of 13 bases. The V gene's germline CDR1 is MDHEN and CDR2 SYDVKM. DNA for the CDR3: TGTGCCAGCAGTTTCCACGCCCGCCCAAATGAGCAGTTCTCC. It translates to CASSFHARPNEQFS.

There are many counts of this clonotype. This chain uses TRBV5-1 with TRBJ1-4, with 7 nucleotides matching TRBD1. This CDR3 has 15 amino acids. The ends lost 6 bases at V and 4 bases at J; junction bases unmatched: 9. Germline loops: CDR1 SGHRS, CDR2 YFSETQ. The CDR3 DNA follows: TGCGCCAGCACCTCTTCAGGGACAGATAATGAAAAACTGTTTTTT. It codes for CASTSSGTDNEKLFF.

This clonotype was observed at least ten times. The J gene is TRBJ2-5, the V gene TRBV7-6; D is unclear. CDR3 length: 13 amino acids. V lost 0 bases to trimming and J lost 2 bases, with 4 bases between them. Germline V gene data show CDR1 as SGHVS and CDR2 as FNYEAQ. CDR3: CASSLAPQETQYF. The CDR3 coding sequence is TGTGCCAGCAGCTTAGCCCCTCAAGAGACCCAGTACTTC.